The entry below gives a single TCR beta chain sequence along with its context. This clone was counted a single time. This receptor's antigen is unknown. The input lacks base qualities; no much larger clone sits a single base away. Preparation of the library involved the immunoSEQ multiplex PCR assay. TCRdb obtained this table from immuneACCESS and retained in-frame rearrangements with V and J assigned. These tables miss some clones; where compared with another copy, unresolved V genes account for less than half of the shortfall, and the remainder is unexplained. This sample has 14,000 to 15,000 clones in its table, and 55% to 80% of those were observed once. Around 46% of the sample is in the top ten clones. This specimen comes from a study of radiotherapy plus CTLA-4 blockade in lung cancer (dated by TCRdb to the late 2010s). At the level of the whole study: Among the enrolled patients, 15% to 20% had an objective response, and 25% to 35% reached disease control. What the research found in general, with its limitations: The strongest predictors of response were reported to be early dynamic shifts in blood T cell clones along with a rise in serum interferon-beta following radiation. After treatment with radiotherapy and ipilimumab, TCR clones that originated in tumors expanded in peripheral blood.

The CDR3 starts with the cysteine, ends with the phenylalanine, and has 14 residues. Only the CDR3 region is kept as DNA, spanning 42 bases read in frame from base 1. V loses 4 bases of germline sequence and J loses 5 bases, and the interval between the two ends is 14 bases. CDR1 and CDR2 are read off the germline V gene as SNHLY and FYNNEI. The study evaluated CTLA-4 blockade (ipilimumab) given together with focal radiation therapy in patients who had chemo-refractory metastatic non-small-cell lung cancer. Specimen: peripheral blood, collected from a patient treated with radiotherapy plus ipilimumab. Recombination connected TRBV2 to TRBJ2-5; the D gene is perhaps TRBD1, from 6 matching bases. The receptor was derived from a human donor with non-small cell lung cancer whose response to radiotherapy plus ipilimumab could not be evaluated. Read as DNA, the sequence is TGTGCCAGCAGTGGGGACACAATACTGGAGACCCAGTACTTC. This gives the protein CASSGDTILETQYF.